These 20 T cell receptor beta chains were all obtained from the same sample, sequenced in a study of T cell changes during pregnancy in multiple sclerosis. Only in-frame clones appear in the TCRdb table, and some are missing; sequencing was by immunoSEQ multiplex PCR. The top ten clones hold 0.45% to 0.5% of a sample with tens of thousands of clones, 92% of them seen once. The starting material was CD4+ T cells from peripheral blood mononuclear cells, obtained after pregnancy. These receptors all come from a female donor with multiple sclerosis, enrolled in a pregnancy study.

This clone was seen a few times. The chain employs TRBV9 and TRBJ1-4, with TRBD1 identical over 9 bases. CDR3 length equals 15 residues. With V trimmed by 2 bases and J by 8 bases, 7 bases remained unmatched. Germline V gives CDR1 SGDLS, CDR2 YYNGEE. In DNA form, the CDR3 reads TGTGCCAGCAGCGTGACCGGACAGGGGAAGGAAAAACTGTTTTTT. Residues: CASSVTGQGKEKLFF.

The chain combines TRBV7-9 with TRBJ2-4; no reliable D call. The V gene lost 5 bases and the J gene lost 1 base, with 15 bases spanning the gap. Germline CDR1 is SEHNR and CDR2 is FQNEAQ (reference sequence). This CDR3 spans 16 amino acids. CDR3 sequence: CASSPTPEAAKNIQYF. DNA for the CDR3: TGTGCCAGCAGCCCGACTCCCGAGGCCGCCAAAAACATTCAGTACTTC.

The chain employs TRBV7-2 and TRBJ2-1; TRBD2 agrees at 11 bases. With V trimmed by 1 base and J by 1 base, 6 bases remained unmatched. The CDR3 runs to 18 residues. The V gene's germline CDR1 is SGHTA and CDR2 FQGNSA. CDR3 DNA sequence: TGTGCCAGCAGCTTAGTGGGTAGCGGGGGGGCTTCCTACAATGAGCAGTTCTTC. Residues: CASSLVGSGGASYNEQFF. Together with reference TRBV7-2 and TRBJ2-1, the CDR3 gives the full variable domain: GAGVSQSPSNKVTEKGKDVELRCDPISGHTALYWYRQSLGQGLEFLIYFQGNSAPDKSGLPSDRFSAERTGGSVSTLTIQRTQQEDSAVYLCASSLVGSGGASYNEQFFGPGTRLTVL.

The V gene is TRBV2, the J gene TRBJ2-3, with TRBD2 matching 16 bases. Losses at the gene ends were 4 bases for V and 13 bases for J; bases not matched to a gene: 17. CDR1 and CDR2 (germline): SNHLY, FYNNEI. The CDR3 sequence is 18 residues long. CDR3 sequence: CASSGGSGTSGRALIKYF. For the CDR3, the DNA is TGTGCCAGCAGTGGGGGCTCCGGGACTAGCGGGAGGGCCCTCATCAAGTATTTT.

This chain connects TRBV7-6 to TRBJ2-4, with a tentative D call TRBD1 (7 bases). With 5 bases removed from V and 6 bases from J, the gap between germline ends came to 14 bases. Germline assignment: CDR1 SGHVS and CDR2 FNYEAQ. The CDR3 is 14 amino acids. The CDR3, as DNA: TGTGCCAGCAGCCCTGCAGGGGGAGGAAACATTCAGTACTTC. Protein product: CASSPAGGGNIQYF. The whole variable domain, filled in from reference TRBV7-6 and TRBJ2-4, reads GAGVSQSPRYKVTKRGQDVALRCDPISGHVSLYWYRQALGQGPEFLTYFNYEAQQDKSGLPNDRFSAERPEGSISTLTIQRTEQRDSAMYRCASSPAGGGNIQYFGAGTRLSVL.

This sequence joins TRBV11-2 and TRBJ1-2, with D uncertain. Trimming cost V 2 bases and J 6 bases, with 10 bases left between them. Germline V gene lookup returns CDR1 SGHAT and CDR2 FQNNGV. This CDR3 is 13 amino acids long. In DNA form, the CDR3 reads TGTGCCAGCAGCTTACGCCGGAGGGATGGCTACACCTTC. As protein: CASSLRRRDGYTF.

As DNA, the CDR3 is TGTGCCAGCAGTGAATACGGGGGACAGTTAATTGGAAACACCATATATTTT. Translation gives CASSEYGGQLIGNTIYF. V usage is TRBV25-1 and J usage is TRBJ1-3; 7 nucleotides agree with TRBD1. The CDR3 is 17 amino acids. Germline trimming cut 0 bases from V and 3 bases from J; bases unmatched to any gene: 8. Looked up from germline, CDR1 is MGHDK and CDR2 is SYGVNS.

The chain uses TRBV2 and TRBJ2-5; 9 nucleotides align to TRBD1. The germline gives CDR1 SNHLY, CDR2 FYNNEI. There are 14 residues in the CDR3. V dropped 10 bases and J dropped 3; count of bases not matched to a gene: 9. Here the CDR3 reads CATALDRGKETQYF. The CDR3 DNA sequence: TGTGCCACCGCACTGGACAGGGGCAAAGAGACCCAGTACTTC.

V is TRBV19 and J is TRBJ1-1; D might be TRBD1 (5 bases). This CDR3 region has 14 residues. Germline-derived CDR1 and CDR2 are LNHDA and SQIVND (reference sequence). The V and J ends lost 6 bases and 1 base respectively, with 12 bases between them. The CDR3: CASREHRTNTEAFF. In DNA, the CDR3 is TGTGCCAGTAGAGAGCACAGGACGAACACTGAAGCTTTCTTT.

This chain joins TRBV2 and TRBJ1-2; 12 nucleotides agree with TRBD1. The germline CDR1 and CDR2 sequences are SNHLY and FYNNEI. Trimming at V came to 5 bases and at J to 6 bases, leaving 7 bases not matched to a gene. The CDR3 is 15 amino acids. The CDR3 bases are TGTGCCAGCAGTCCCCCGGGACAGGGGGCGAATGGCTACACCTTC. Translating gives CASSPPGQGANGYTF.

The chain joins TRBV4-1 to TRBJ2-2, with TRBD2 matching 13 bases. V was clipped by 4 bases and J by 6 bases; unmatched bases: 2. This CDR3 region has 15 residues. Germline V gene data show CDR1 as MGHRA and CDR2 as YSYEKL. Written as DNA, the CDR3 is TGCGCCAGCAGCCTCGGGACTAGCGGGGCCGGGGAGCTGTTTTTT. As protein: CASSLGTSGAGELFF.

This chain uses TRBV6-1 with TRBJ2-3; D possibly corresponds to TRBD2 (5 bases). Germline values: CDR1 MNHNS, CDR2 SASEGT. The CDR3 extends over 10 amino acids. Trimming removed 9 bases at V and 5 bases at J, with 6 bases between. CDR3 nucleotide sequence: TGTGCCAGACTAGGAGATACGCAGTATTTT. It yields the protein CARLGDTQYF.

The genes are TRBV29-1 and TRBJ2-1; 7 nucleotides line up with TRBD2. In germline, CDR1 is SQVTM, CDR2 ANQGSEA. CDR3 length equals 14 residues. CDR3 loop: CSAPPWGGNNEQFF. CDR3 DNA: TGCAGTGCTCCACCTTGGGGAGGGAACAATGAGCAGTTCTTC.

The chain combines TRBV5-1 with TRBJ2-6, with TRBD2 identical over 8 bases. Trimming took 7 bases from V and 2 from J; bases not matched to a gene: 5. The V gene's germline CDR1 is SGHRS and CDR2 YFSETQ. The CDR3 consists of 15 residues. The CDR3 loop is CASLPGGAGANVLTF. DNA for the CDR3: TGCGCCAGCTTACCCGGGGGGGCTGGGGCCAACGTCCTGACTTTC.

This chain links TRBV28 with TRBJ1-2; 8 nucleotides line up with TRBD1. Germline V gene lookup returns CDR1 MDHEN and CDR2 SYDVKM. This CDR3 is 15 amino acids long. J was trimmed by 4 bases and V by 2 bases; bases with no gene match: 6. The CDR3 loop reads CASSLPGQGTYGYTF. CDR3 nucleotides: TGTGCCAGCAGTTTACCTGGACAGGGAACCTATGGCTACACCTTC.

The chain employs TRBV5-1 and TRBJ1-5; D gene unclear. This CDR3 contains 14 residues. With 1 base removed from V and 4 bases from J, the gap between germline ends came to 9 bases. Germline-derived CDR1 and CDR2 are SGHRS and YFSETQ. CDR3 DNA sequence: TGCGCCAGCAGCTTGAACACGGGTAATCAGCCCCAGCATTTT. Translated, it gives CASSLNTGNQPQHF. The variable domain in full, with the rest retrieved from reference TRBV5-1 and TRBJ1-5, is KAGVTQTPRYLIKTRGQQVTLSCSPISGHRSVSWYQQTPGQGLQFLFEYFSETQRNKGNFPGRFSGRQFSNSRSEMNVSTLELGDSALYLCASSLNTGNQPQHFGDGTRLSIL.

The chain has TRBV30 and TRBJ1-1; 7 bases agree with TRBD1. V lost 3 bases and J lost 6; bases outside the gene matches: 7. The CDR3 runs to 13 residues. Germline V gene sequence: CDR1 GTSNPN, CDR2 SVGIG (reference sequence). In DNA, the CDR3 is TGTGCCTGGAGGGGGGACAGTTCGCCTGAAGCTTTCTTT. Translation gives CAWRGDSSPEAFF.

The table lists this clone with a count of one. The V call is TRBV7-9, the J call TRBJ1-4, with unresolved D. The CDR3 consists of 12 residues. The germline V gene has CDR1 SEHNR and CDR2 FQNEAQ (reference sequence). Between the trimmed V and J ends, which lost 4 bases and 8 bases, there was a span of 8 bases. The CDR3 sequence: CASSWAGEKLFF. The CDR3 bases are TGTGCCAGCAGCTGGGCGGGGGAAAAACTGTTTTTT.

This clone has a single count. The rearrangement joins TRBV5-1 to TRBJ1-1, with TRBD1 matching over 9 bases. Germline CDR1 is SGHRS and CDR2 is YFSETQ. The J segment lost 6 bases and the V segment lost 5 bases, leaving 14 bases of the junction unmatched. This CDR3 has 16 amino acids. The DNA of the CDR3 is TGCGCCAGCAGTCGAGAGTTGACAGGGGGGGTTTCTGAAGCTTTCTTT. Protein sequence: CASSRELTGGVSEAFF.

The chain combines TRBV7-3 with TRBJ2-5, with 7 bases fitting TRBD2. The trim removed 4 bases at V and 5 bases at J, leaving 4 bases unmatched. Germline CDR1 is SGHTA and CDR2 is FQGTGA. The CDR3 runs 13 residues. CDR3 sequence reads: CASSSFSGETQYF. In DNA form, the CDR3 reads TGTGCCAGCAGCTCTTTTAGCGGGGAGACCCAGTACTTC.